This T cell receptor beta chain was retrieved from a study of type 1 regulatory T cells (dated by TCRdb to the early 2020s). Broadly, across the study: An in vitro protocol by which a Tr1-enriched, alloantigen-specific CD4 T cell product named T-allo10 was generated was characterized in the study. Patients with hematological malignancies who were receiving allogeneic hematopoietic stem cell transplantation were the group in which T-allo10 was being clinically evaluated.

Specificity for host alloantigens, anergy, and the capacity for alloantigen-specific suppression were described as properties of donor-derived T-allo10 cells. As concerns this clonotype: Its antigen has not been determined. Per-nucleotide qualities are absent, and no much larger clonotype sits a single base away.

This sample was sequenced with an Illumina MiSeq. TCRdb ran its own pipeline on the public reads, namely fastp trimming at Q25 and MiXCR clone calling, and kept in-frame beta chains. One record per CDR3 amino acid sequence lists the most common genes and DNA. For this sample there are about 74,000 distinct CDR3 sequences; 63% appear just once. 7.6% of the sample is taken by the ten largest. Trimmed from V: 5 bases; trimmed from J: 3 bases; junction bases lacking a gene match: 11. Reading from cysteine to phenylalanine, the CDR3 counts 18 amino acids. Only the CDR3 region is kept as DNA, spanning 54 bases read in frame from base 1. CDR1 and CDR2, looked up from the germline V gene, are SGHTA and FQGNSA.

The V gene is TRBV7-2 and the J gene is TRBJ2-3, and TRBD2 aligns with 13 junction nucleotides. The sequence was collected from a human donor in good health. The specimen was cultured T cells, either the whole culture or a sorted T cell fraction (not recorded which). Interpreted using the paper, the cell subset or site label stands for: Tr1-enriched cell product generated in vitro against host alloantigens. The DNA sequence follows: TGTGCCAGCAGCGCAAGCATACTAGCGGGAGGGCCAACAGATACGCAGTATTTT. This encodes CASSASILAGGPTDTQYF. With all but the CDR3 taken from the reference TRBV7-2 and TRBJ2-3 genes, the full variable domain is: GAGVSQSPSNKVTEKGKDVELRCDPISGHTALYWYRQSLGQGLEFLIYFQGNSAPDKSGLPSDRFSAERTGGSVSTLTIQRTQQEDSAVYLCASSASILAGGPTDTQYFGPGTRLTVL.